The 26 T cell receptor beta chains presented below share a single source sample, sequenced in a study of T cell responses to AZD1222 COVID-19 vaccine. The table came from immunoSEQ multiplex PCR; TCRdb's copy has only in-frame clones and leaves some out. This table has roughly 100,000 clones, roughly nine tenths appearing once. Sequenced here: peripheral blood, sampled 28 days after the second dose of the MenACWY control vaccine. Receptor source: an adult who received the MenACWY meningococcal vaccine as a control.

The chain combines TRBV6-5 with TRBJ2-1; D call uncertain. The V and J ends lost 5 bases and 7 bases respectively, with 12 bases between them. CDR3 length: 13 amino acids. CDR1 and CDR2 (germline): MNHEY, SVGAGI. The CDR3 DNA is TGTGCCAGCAGTCCCACCAATAGGAATGAGCAGTTCTTC. Translated: CASSPTNRNEQFF.

The chain is built from TRBV11-3 and TRBJ2-7; 10 nucleotides line up with TRBD1. The CDR3 sequence is 18 residues long. CDR1 and CDR2 (germline): SGHNT, YENEEA. Trimming took 6 bases from V and 2 from J; bases not matched to a gene: 16. This chain's CDR3 is CASRVRTGGGEGTYEQYF. The CDR3 region has the DNA TGTGCCAGCAGGGTACGGACAGGGGGGGGCGAGGGAACCTACGAGCAGTACTTC.

This sequence joins TRBV11-2 and TRBJ1-1; D unclear. V was pared by 5 bases and J by 3 bases, with 10 bases between. In germline, CDR1 is SGHAT, CDR2 FQNNGV. This CDR3 spans 13 amino acids. CDR3 coding DNA: TGTGCCAGCAGCCCGCATGGGGACACTGAAGCTTTCTTT. It yields the protein CASSPHGDTEAFF.

The rearrangement links TRBV5-1 to TRBJ2-7; D is unclear. Trimming took off 1 base at V and 5 bases at J, with 7 bases between the two ends. The CDR3 has 12 residues. Per the germline V gene, CDR1 is SGHRS and CDR2 is YFSETQ. CDR3 DNA sequence: TGCGCCAGCAGCTTGAGTGGTGACGAGCAGTACTTC. It yields the protein CASSLSGDEQYF.

The chain joins TRBV3-1 (or the pseudogene TRBV3-2) to TRBJ1-1; D is unresolved. The CDR3 is made up of 12 amino acids. The V and J ends lost 1 base and 5 bases respectively, with 5 bases between them. Germline V gene sequence: CDR1 LGHDT, CDR2 YNNKEL (reference sequence). In nucleotides, the CDR3 is TGTGCCAGCAGCCAAGCCGCGACTGAAGCTTTCTTT. It yields the protein CASSQAATEAFF.

This clone was seen a handful of times. The V call is TRBV7-9, the J call TRBJ1-3; no clear D. CDR3 length: 14 amino acids. V dropped 1 base and J dropped 0 bases, with 4 bases sitting between them. CDR1 is SEHNR, CDR2 FQNEAQ, per germline (reference sequence). Written as DNA, the CDR3 is TGTGCCAGCAGCTTAGACACCTCTGGAAACACCATATATTTT. It encodes CASSLDTSGNTIYF.

The chain recombines TRBV13 with TRBJ1-1; 7 bases fit TRBD1. The germline V gene encodes CDR1 PRHDT and CDR2 FYEKMQ (reference sequence). V lost 5 bases, J lost 3 bases, and 12 bases stayed unmatched. CDR3 length: 16 residues. The DNA for the CDR3 is TGTGCCAGCAGCGTACAGCACAGGGGACGACACACTGAAGCTTTCTTT. It is translated as CASSVQHRGRHTEAFF.

This clone occurred once. The gene calls are TRBV2 and TRBJ1-2; a possible D gene is TRBD1 (5 bases). The CDR3 runs 15 residues. Germline V CDR1 and CDR2: SNHLY, FYNNEI. Trimming cost V 4 bases and J 2 bases, with 14 bases left between them. CDR3 DNA sequence: TGTGCCAGCAGTGGGGGCCCCGGGGTGAACTATGGCTACACCTTC. Its translation: CASSGGPGVNYGYTF. The full variable domain, in which reference TRBV2 and TRBJ1-2 provide the parts outside the CDR3, is EPEVTQTPSHQVTQMGQEVILRCVPISNHLYFYWYRQILGQKVEFLVSFYNNEISEKSEIFDDQFSVERPDGSNFTLKIRSTKLEDSAMYFCASSGGPGVNYGYTFGSGTRLTVV.

The chain is built from TRBV4-2 and TRBJ2-5; D might be TRBD1 or TRBD2, each matching 5 bases. Germline V CDR1 and CDR2: LGHNA, YNFKEQ. V gave up 4 bases and J gave up 5 bases, with 23 bases separating them. The CDR3 is made up of 17 amino acids. The chain's CDR3 is CASSPSRGQAAVETQYF. The CDR3, as DNA: TGTGCCAGCAGCCCCAGTCGGGGCCAGGCAGCGGTTGAGACCCAGTACTTC.

The V call is TRBV6-6, the J call TRBJ1-5; no reliable D call. CDR3 length: 12 amino acids. V gave up 7 bases and J gave up 3 bases, with 7 bases separating them. Germline values: CDR1 MNHNY, CDR2 SVGAGI (reference sequence). The chain's CDR3 is CASNFPNQPQHF. The CDR3 coding sequence is TGTGCCAGCAACTTCCCCAATCAGCCCCAGCATTTT.

This clone was seen a handful of times. The J gene is TRBJ1-4, the V gene TRBV19; maybe TRBD1 (5 bases). The CDR3 has 15 residues. Germline CDR1 is LNHDA and CDR2 is SQIVND (reference sequence). The CDR3 here is CASRAGAAQNEKLFF. CDR3 DNA sequence: TGTGCTTCGAGGGCTGGGGCAGCCCAAAATGAAAAACTGTTTTTT.

With regard to this clone: A read error may account for a junction end that differs from germline. V gene TRBV6-1 combines with J gene TRBJ1-1; possibly TRBD1 for D (6 bases). The germline V gene encodes CDR1 MNHNS and CDR2 SASEGT. The CDR3 has 13 residues. In DNA form, the CDR3 reads TGTGCCAGCACTGAAACAGGGACCACTGAAGCTTTCTTT. Translated, it gives CASTETGTTEAFF.

The chain uses TRBV18 and TRBJ2-5; no clear D gene. CDR3 length: 15 residues. The germline gives CDR1 KGHSH, CDR2 LQKENI. Trimming left V 5 bases short and J 4 bases short, with 17 bases between. CDR3 loop: CASSSLNTRPETQYF. The DNA of the CDR3 is TGTGCCAGCTCATCACTAAATACCCGTCCAGAGACCCAGTACTTC.

The CDR3: CASSLEGRTGAFF. CDR3 DNA sequence: TGCGCCAGCAGCTTGGAGGGTAGGACAGGAGCTTTCTTT. J is TRBJ1-1 and V is TRBV5-1; 7 bases agree with TRBD1. Looked up from germline, CDR1 is SGHRS and CDR2 is YFSETQ. This CDR3 contains 13 residues. V shed 0 bases, J shed 10 bases, and the junction held 6 bases outside the gene matches.

The J gene is TRBJ2-7, the V gene TRBV27; D gene ambiguous. This CDR3 region has 13 residues. The germline CDR1 and CDR2 sequences are MNHEY and SMNVEV (reference sequence). V was cut by 1 base and J by 5 bases, with 9 bases left in between. The chain's CDR3 is CASSLLSGNEQYF. In DNA form, the CDR3 reads TGTGCCAGCAGTTTATTATCCGGCAACGAGCAGTACTTC.

A few counts support this clone. The CDR3 here is CASSIDRAYGYTF. The CDR3 bases are TGTGCCAGTAGTATAGATCGGGCATATGGCTACACCTTC. The rearrangement joins TRBV19 to TRBJ1-2; D gene uncertain. This CDR3 contains 13 residues. Germline assignment: CDR1 LNHDA and CDR2 SQIVND (reference sequence). Trimming removed 0 bases at V and 5 bases at J, with 7 bases between.

This clone appeared a few times. The chain recombines TRBV2 with TRBJ1-5; 8 nucleotides agree with TRBD1. The V gene's germline CDR1 is SNHLY and CDR2 FYNNEI. With 8 bases clipped from V and 2 bases from J, the junction kept 2 bases outside the gene matches. The CDR3 sequence is 13 residues long. The CDR3 bases are TGTGCCAGCTTGGGACAGGGCAATCAGCCCCAGCATTTT. Its protein product is CASLGQGNQPQHF.

The J gene is TRBJ2-2, the V gene TRBV28; maybe TRBD1 (9 bases). This CDR3 comprises 16 residues. CDR1 and CDR2 (germline): MDHEN, SYDVKM. V lost 8 bases, J lost 4 bases, and 20 bases lay in between. CDR3 nucleotides: TGTGCCAGCCTCCCGGGAGGGACAGGGCGCACCGGGGAGCTGTTTTTT. Protein product: CASLPGGTGRTGELFF.

The chain links TRBV29-1 to TRBJ2-5; D possibly corresponds to TRBD2 (7 bases). Looked up from germline, CDR1 is SQVTM and CDR2 is ANQGSEA. V dropped 3 bases and J dropped 5 bases, with 13 bases sitting between them. There are 13 residues in the CDR3. The CDR3 is CSVEVGGAETQYF. The CDR3 region has the DNA TGCAGCGTTGAGGTGGGGGGGGCGGAGACCCAGTACTTC.

Comments on this clone: An end of the junction does not agree with germline; a read error may underlie this. The chain carries TRBV3-1 (or the pseudogene TRBV3-2) and TRBJ2-5; D is undetermined. The length of the CDR3 is 13 residues. Germline CDR1 and CDR2: LGHDT and YNNKEL (reference sequence). CDR3 coding DNA: TGTGCCAGCAACCAATTCCCAGAAGAGACCCAGTACTTC. This sequence encodes CASNQFPEETQYF.

This clone qualifies as medium-sized. The chain joins TRBV28 to TRBJ1-6; tentatively, D is TRBD1 (5 bases). In germline, CDR1 is MDHEN, CDR2 SYDVKM. V was cut by 6 bases and J by 7 bases, with 19 bases left in between. The CDR3 is 16 residues long. This CDR3 is CASSAPGGEDNSPLHF. The DNA of the CDR3 is TGTGCCAGCAGCGCCCCCGGGGGTGAAGACAATTCACCCCTCCACTTT.

J is TRBJ1-5 and V is TRBV9; unclear D gene. V lost 0 bases, J lost 9 bases, and 13 bases lay in between. The CDR3 length is 14 residues. Looked up from germline, CDR1 is SGDLS and CDR2 is YYNGEE. CDR3 coding DNA: TGTGCCAGCAGCGTAGGGCCAGGTGGTACGCCCCAGCATTTT. This sequence encodes CASSVGPGGTPQHF.

This clone was seen a handful of times. The chain carries TRBV7-2 and TRBJ2-7, with 11 nucleotides matching TRBD2. This CDR3 has 15 residues. Germline CDR1 is SGHTA and CDR2 is FQGNSA. Unmatched junction bases numbered 5, after V lost 5 bases and J lost 2 bases. CDR3 sequence (DNA): TGTGCCAGCAGCCAGTCTAGCGGGGGGCCCTACGAGCAGTACTTC. Translated, it gives CASSQSSGGPYEQYF.

The chain couples TRBV19 to TRBJ1-2, with unresolved D. The CDR3 is 15 residues long. Germline V gene sequence: CDR1 LNHDA, CDR2 SQIVND (reference sequence). V dropped 6 bases and J dropped 2 bases, with 16 bases sitting between them. CDR3 in amino acids: CASRGQALLNYGYTF. In DNA, the CDR3 is TGTGCCAGTAGGGGCCAGGCCCTCTTAAACTATGGCTACACCTTC.

The genes are TRBV4-1 and TRBJ1-1; D ambiguous. The CDR3 is 16 residues long. Trimming shortened V by 1 base and J by 6 bases, and 18 bases separated the two germline ends. The germline V gene encodes CDR1 MGHRA and CDR2 YSYEKL. CDR3 residues: CASSQGLGPSTPEAFF. The DNA for the CDR3 is TGCGCCAGCAGCCAAGGATTAGGGCCATCAACCCCTGAAGCTTTCTTT.

The rearrangement uses TRBV6-2 or TRBV6-3 and TRBJ1-3; D perhaps matches TRBD1 (6 bases). The CDR3 runs to 16 residues. V lost 0 bases and J 0 bases, leaving 9 bases between the germline ends. CDR1 is MNHEY, CDR2 SVGEGT, per germline. The CDR3 reads CASSYSDSYSGNTIYF. For the CDR3, the DNA is TGTGCCAGCAGTTACTCGGACAGCTACTCTGGAAACACCATATATTTT.